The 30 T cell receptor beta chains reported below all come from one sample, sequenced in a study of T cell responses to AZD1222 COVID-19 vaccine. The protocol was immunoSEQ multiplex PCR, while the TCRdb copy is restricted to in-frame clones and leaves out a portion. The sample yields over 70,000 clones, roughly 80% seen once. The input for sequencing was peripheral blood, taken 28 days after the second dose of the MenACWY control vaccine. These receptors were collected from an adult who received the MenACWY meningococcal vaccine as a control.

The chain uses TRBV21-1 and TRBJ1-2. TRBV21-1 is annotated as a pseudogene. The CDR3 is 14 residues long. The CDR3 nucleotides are TGTGCCAGCAGCAAAGCAAAAGAAACGGGGGGCTACACCTTC. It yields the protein CASSKAKETGGYTF.

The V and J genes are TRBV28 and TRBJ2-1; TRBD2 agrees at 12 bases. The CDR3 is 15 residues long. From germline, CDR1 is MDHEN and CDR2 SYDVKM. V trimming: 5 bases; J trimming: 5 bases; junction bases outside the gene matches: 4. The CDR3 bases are TGTGCCAGCAGTCCGACTAGCGGGAGCAACAATGAGCAGTTCTTC. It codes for CASSPTSGSNNEQFF.

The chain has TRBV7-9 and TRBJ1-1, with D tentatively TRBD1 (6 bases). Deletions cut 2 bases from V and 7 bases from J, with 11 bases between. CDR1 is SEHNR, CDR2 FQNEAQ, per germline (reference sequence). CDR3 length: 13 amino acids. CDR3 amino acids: CASSLRQGNEAFF. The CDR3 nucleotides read TGTGCCAGCAGCTTACGTCAGGGGAATGAAGCTTTCTTT. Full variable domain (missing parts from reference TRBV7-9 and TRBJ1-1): DTGVSQNPRHKITKRGQNVTFRCDPISEHNRLYWYRQTLGQGPEFLTYFQNEAQLEKSRLLSDRFSAERPKGSFSTLEIQRTEQGDSAMYLCASSLRQGNEAFFGQGTRLTVV.

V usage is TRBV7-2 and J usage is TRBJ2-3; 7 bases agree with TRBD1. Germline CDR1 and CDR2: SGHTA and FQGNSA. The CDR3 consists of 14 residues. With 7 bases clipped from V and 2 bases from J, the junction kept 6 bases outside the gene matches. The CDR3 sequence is CASIRDRVTDTQYF. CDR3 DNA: TGTGCCAGCATCCGGGACAGAGTCACAGATACGCAGTATTTT.

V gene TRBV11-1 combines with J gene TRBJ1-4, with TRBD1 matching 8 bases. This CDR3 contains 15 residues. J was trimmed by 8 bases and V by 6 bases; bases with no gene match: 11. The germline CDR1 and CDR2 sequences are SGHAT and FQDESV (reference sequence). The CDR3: CASSSRTGPLEKLFF. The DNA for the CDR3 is TGTGCCAGCAGTTCAAGGACAGGGCCACTCGAAAAACTGTTTTTT.

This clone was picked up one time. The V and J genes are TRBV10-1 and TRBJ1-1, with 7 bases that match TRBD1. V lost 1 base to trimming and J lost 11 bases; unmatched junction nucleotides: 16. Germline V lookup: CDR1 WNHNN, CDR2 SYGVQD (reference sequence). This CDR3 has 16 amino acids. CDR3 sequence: CASSEYFRDRDYRAFF. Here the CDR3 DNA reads TGCGCCAGCAGTGAGTATTTCCGTGACAGGGATTATCGGGCTTTCTTT.

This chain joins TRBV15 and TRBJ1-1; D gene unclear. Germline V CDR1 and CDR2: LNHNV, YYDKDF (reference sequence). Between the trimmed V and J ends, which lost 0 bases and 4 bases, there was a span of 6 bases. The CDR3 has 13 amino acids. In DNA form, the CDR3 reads TGTGCCACCAGCAGAGATAGTGTCACTGAAGCTTTCTTT. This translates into CATSRDSVTEAFF.

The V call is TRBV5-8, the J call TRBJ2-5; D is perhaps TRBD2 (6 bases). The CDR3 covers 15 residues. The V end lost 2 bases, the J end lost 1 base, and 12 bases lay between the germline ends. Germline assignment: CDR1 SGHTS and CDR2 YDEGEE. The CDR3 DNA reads TGTGCCAGCAGCTTAGGACTAAAGGCCCAAGAGACCCAGTACTTC. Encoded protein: CASSLGLKAQETQYF.

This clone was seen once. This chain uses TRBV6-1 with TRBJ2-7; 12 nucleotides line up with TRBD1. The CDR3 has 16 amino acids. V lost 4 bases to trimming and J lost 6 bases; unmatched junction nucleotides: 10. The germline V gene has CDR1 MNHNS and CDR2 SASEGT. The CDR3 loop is CASSGYRDRGLGEQYF. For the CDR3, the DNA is TGTGCCAGCAGTGGATACCGGGACAGGGGGCTAGGCGAGCAGTACTTC.

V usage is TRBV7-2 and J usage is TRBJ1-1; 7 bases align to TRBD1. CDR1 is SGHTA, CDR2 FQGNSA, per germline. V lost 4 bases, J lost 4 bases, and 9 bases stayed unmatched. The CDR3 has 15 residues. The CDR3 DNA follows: TGTGCCAGCAGCTCCACGACAGGGAGCGGCACTGAAGCTTTCTTT. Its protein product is CASSSTTGSGTEAFF.

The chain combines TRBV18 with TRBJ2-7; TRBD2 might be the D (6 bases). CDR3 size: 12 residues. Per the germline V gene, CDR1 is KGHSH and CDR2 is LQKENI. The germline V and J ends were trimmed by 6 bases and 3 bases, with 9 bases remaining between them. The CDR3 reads CASSSGYYEQYF. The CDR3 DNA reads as TGTGCCAGCTCTAGCGGATACTACGAGCAGTACTTC. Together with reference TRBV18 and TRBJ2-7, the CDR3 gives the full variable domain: NAGVMQNPRHLVRRRGQEARLRCSPMKGHSHVYWYRQLPEEGLKFMVYLQKENIIDESGMPKERFSAEFPKEGPSILRIQQVVRGDSAAYFCASSSGYYEQYFGPGTRLTVT.

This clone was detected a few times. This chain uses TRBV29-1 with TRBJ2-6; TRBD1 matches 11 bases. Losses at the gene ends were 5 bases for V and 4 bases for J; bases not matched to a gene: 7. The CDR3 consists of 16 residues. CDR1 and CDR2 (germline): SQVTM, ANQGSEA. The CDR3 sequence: CSVLGQGATGANVLTF. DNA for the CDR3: TGCAGCGTTCTCGGACAGGGGGCAACCGGGGCCAACGTCCTGACTTTC.

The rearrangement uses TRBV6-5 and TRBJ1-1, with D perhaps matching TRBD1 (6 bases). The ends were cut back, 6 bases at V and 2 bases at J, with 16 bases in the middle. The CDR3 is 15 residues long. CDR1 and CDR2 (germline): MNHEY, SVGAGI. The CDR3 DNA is TGTGCCAGCAGGTCGGACAGAGCCTACAACACTGAAGCTTTCTTT. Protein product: CASRSDRAYNTEAFF.

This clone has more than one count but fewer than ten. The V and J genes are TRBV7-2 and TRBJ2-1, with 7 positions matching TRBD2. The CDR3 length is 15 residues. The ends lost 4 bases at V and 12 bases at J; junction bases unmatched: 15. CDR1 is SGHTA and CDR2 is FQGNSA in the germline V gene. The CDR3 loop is CASSSSGTTNFRQFF. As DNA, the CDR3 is TGTGCCAGCAGCTCCTCCGGGACTACAAATTTCAGGCAGTTCTTC.

For the CDR3, the DNA is TGTGCCAGCAGTTCCTTAGCGGGAGGAGGGACCGGGGAGCTGTTTTTT. It specifies CASSSLAGGGTGELFF. V usage is TRBV6-6 and J usage is TRBJ2-2; 10 bases agree with TRBD2. Germline lookup yields CDR1 MNHNY and CDR2 SVGAGI (reference sequence). This CDR3 spans 16 amino acids. Losses at the gene ends were 4 bases for V and 5 bases for J; bases not matched to a gene: 7.

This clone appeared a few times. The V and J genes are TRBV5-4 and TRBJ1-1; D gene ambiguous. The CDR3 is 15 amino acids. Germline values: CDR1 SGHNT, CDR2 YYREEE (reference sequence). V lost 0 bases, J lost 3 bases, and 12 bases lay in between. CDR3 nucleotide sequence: TGTGCCAGCAGCTTGGGCCCTGCCATCGACACTGAAGCTTTCTTT. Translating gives CASSLGPAIDTEAFF.

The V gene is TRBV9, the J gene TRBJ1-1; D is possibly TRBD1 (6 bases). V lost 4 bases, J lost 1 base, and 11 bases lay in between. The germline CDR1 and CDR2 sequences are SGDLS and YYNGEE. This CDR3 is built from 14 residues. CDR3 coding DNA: TGTGCCAGCAGCCCATCGGGACAGAACACTGAAGCTTTCTTT. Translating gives CASSPSGQNTEAFF.

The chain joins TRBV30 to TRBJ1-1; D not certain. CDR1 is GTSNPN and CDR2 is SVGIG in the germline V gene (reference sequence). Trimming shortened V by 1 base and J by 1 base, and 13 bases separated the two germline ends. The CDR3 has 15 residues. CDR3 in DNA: TGTGCCTGGAGTGGGTCTTCCCTTAGGAACACTGAAGCTTTCTTT. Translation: CAWSGSSLRNTEAFF.

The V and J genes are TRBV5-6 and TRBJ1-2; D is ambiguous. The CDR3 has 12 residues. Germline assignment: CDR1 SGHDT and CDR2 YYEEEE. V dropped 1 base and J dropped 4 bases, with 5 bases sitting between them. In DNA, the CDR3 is TGTGCCAGCAGCTTGCCGGGCTATGGCTACACCTTC. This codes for CASSLPGYGYTF.

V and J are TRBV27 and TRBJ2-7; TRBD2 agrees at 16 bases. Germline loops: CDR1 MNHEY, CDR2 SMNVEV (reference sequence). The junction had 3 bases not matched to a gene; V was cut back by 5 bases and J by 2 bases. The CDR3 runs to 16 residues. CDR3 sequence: CASSPGLAGGTYEQYF. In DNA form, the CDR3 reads TGTGCCAGCAGTCCGGGACTAGCGGGGGGGACCTACGAGCAGTACTTC.

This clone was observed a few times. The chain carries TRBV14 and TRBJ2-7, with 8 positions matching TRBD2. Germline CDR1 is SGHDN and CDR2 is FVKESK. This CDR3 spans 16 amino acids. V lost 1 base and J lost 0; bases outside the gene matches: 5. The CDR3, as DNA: TGTGCCAGCAGCCAAGGGCTAGCGGGCCTCTCCTACGAGCAGTACTTC. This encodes CASSQGLAGLSYEQYF.

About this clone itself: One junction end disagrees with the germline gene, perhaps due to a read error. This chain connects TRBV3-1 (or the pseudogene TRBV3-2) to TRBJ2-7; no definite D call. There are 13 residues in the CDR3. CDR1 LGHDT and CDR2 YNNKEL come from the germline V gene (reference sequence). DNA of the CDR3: TGTGCCAGCAGCCATTCCAGAGTTCCGACACCTCTATTC. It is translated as CASSHSRVPTPLF.

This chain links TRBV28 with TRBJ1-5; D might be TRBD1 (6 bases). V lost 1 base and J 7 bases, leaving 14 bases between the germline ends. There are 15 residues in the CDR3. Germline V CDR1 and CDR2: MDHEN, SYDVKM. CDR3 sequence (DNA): TGTGCCAGCAGTTTATTAGATGCAGGGGCCCAGCCCCAGCATTTT. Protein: CASSLLDAGAQPQHF.

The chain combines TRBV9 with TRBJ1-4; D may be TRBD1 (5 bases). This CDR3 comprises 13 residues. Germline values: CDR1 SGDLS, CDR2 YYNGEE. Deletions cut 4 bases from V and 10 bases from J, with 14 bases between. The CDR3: CASSPGRMGKLFF. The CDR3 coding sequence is TGTGCCAGCAGCCCGGGACGGATGGGAAAACTGTTTTTT.

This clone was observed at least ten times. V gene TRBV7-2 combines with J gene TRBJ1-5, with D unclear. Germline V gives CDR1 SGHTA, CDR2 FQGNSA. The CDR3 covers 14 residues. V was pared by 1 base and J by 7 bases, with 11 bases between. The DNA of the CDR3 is TGTGCCAGCAGCTTAGGGGCTTCGGCCCAGCCCCAGCATTTT. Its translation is CASSLGASAQPQHF.

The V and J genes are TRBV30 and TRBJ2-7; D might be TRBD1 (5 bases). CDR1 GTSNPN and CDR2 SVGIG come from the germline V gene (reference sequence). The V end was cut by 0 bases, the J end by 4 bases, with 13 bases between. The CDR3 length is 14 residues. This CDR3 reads CAWSVGAPLYEQYF. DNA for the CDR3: TGTGCCTGGAGTGTAGGGGCACCCTTATACGAGCAGTACTTC. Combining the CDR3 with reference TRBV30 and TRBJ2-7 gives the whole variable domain SQTIHQWPATLVQPVGSPLSLECTVEGTSNPNLYWYRQAAGRGLQLLFYSVGIGQISSEVPQNLSASRPQDRQFILSSKKLLLSDSGFYLCAWSVGAPLYEQYFGPGTRLTVT.

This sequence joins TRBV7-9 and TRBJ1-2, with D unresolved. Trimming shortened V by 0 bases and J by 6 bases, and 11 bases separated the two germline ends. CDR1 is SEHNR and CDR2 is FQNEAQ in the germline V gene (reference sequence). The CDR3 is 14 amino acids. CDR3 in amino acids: CASSLATGVDGYTF. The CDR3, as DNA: TGTGCCAGCAGCTTAGCGACGGGTGTGGATGGCTACACCTTC.

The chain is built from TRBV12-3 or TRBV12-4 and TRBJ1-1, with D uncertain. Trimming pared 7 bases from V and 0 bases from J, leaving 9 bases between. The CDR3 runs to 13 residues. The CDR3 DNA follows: TGTGCCAGCAAATCCAGTTTGAACACTGAAGCTTTCTTT. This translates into CASKSSLNTEAFF.

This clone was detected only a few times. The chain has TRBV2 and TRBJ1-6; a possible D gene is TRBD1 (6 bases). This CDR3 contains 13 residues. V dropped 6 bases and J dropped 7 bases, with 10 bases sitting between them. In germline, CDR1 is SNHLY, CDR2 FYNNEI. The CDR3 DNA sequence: TGTGCCAGCAGGCACAGGGAAAATTCACCCCTCCACTTT. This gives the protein CASRHRENSPLHF.

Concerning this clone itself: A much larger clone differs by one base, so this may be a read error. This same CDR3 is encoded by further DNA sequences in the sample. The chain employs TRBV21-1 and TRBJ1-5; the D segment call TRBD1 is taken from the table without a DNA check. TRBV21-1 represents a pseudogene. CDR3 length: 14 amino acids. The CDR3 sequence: CASITGEGNQPQHF. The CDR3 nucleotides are TGTGCTAGCATCACAGGGGAGGGCAATCAGCCCCAGCATTTT.